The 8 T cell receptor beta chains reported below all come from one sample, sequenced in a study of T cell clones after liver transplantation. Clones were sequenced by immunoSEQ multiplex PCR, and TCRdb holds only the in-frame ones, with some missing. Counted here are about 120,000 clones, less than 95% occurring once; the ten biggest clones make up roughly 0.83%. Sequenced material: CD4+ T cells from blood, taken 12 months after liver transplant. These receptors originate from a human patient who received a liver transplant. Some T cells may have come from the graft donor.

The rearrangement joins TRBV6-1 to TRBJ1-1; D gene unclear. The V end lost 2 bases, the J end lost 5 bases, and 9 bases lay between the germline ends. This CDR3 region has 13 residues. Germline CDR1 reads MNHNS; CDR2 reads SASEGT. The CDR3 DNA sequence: TGTGCCAGCAGTGAATCGCGGAGGACTGAAGCTTTCTTT. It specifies CASSESRRTEAFF.

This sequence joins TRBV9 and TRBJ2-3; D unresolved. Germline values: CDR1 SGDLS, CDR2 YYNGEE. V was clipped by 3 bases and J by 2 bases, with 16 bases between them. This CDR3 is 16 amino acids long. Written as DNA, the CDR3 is TGTGCCAGCAGCGCTATGCCCGTCGTGGTCACAGATACGCAGTATTTT. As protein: CASSAMPVVVTDTQYF.

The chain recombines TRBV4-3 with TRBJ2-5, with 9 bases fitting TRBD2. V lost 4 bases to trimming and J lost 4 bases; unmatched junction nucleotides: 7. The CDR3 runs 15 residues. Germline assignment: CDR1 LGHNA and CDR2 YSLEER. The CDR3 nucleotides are TGCGCCAGCAGCCGCACGATACTAGCGGGAGAGACCCAGTACTTC. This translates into CASSRTILAGETQYF.

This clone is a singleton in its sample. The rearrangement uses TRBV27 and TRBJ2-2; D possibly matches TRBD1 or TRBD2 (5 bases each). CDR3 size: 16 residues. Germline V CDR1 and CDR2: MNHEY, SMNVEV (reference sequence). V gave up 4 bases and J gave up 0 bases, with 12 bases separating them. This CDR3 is CASSSPRGTNTGELFF. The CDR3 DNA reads TGTGCCAGCAGTTCCCCCCGGGGCACGAACACCGGGGAGCTGTTTTTT.

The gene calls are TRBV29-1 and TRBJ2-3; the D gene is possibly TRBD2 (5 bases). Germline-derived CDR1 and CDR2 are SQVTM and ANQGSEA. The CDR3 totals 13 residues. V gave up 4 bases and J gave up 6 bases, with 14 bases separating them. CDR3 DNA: TGCAGCGTTGCGTTCGGGGTTAGGGATACGCAGTATTTT. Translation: CSVAFGVRDTQYF.

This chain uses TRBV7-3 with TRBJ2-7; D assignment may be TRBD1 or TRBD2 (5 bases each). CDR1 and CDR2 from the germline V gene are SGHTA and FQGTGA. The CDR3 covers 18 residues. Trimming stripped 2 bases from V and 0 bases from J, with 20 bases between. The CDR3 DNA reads TGTGCCAGCAGCTTATACGCCATTGAGGGGATTTCCTCCTACGAGCAGTACTTC. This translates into CASSLYAIEGISSYEQYF.

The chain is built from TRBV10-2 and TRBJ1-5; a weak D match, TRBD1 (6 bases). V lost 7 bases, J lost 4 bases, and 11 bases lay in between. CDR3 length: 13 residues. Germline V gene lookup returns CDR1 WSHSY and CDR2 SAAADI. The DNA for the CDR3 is TGCGCCAGCAAACCGGGACAAAATCAGCCCCAGCATTTT. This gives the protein CASKPGQNQPQHF.

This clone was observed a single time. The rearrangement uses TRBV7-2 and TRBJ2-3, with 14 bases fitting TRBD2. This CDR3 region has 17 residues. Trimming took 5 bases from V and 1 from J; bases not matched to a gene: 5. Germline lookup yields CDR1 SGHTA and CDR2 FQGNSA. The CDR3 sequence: CASSPGLAGGRTDTQYF. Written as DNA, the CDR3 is TGTGCCAGCAGCCCCGGACTAGCGGGAGGCCGCACAGATACGCAGTATTTT.